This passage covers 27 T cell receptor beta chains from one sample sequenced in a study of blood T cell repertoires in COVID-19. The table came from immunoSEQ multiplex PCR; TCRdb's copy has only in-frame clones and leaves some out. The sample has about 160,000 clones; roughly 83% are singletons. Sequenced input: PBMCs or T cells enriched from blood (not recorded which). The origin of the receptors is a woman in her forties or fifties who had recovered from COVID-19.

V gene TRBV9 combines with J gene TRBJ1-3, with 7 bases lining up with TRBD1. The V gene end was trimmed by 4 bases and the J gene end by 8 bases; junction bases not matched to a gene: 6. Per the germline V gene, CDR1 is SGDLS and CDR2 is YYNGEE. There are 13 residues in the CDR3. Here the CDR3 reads CASSSNRGDTIYF. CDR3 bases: TGTGCCAGCAGCTCCAACAGGGGAGACACCATATATTTT. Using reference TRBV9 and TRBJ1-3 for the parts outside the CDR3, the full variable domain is DSGVTQTPKHLITATGQRVTLRCSPRSGDLSVYWYQQSLDQGLQFLIQYYNGEERAKGNILERFSAQQFPDLHSELNLSSLELGDSALYFCASSSNRGDTIYFGEGSWLTVV.

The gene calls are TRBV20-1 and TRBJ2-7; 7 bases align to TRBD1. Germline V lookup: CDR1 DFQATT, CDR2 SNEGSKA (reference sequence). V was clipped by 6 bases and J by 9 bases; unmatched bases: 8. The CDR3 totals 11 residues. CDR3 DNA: TGCAGTGCAACAGACAGGGTCGGGCAGTACGTC. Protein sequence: CSATDRVGQYV.

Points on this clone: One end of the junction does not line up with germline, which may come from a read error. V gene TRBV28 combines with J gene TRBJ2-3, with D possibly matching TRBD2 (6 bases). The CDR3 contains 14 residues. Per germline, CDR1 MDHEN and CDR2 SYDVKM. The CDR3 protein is CASRLSGGTDTQYF. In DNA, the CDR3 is TGTGCCAGCAGATTATCGGGAGGCACAGATACGCAGTATTTT.

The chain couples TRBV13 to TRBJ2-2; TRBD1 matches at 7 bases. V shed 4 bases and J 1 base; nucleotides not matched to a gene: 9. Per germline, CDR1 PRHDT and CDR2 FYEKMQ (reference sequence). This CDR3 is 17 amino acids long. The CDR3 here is CASSSTGTERNTGELFF. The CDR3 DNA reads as TGTGCCAGCAGCTCCACCGGGACAGAAAGGAACACCGGGGAGCTGTTTTTT.

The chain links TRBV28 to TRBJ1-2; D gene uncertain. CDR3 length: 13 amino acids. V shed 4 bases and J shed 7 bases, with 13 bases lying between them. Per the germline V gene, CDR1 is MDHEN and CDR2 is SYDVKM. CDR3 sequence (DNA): TGTGCCAGCAGTTCGGCTGAGGCATTTGGCTACACCTTC. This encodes CASSSAEAFGYTF.

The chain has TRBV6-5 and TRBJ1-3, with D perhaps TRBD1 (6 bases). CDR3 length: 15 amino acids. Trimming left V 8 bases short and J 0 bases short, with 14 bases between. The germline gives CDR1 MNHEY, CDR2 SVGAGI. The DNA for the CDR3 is TGTGCCAGCGGGCGACAGGCTCGCTCTGGAAACACCATATATTTT. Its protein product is CASGRQARSGNTIYF.

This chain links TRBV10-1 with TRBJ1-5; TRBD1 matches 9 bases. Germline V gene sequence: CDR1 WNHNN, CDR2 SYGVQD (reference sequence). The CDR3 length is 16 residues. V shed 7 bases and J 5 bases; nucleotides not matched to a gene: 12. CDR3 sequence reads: CASIETGTGRDQPQHF. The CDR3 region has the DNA TGCGCCAGCATAGAAACCGGGACAGGGAGGGATCAGCCCCAGCATTTT.

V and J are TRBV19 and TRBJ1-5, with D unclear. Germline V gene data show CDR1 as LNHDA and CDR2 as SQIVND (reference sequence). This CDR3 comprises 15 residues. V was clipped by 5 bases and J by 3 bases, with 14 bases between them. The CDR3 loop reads CASSLPWRDNQPQHF. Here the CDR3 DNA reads TGTGCCAGTAGTCTCCCCTGGCGGGACAATCAGCCCCAGCATTTT.

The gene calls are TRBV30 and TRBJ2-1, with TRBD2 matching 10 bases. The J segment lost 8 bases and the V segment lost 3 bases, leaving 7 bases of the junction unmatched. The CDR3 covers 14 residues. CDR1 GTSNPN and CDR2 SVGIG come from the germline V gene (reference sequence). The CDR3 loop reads CAWRVAGGGDEQFF. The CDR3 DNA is TGTGCCTGGAGGGTAGCGGGAGGTGGAGATGAGCAGTTCTTC. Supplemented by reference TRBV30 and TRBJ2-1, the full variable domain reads SQTIHQWPATLVQPVGSPLSLECTVEGTSNPNLYWYRQAAGRGLQLLFYSVGIGQISSEVPQNLSASRPQDRQFILSSKKLLLSDSGFYLCAWRVAGGGDEQFFGPGTRLTVL.

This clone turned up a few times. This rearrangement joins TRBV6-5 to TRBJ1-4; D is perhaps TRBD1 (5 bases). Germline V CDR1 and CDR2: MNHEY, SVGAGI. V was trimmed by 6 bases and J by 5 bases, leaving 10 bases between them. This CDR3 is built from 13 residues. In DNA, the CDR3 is TGTGCCAGCAGCAGGGAAGAGAATGAAAAACTGTTTTTT. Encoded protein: CASSREENEKLFF.

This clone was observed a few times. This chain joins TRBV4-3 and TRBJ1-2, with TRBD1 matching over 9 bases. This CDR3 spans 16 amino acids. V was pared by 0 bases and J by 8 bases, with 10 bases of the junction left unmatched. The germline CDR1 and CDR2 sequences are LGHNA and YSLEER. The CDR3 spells CASSQERNRGHWGYTF. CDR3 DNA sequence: TGCGCCAGCAGCCAAGAGAGGAACAGGGGGCACTGGGGCTACACCTTC.

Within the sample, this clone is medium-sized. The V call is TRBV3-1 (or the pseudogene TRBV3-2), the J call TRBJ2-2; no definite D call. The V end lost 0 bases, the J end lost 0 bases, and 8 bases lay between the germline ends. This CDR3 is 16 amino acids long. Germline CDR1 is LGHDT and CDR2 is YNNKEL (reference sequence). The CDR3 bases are TGTGCCAGCAGCCAAGAATCCGTTTCGAACACCGGGGAGCTGTTTTTT. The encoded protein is CASSQESVSNTGELFF.

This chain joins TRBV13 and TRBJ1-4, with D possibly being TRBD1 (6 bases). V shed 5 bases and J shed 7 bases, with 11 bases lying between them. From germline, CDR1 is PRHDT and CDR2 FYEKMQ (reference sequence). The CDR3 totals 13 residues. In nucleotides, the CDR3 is TGTGCCAGCAGCGTAGAACAGGGTGAAAAACTGTTTTTT. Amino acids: CASSVEQGEKLFF.

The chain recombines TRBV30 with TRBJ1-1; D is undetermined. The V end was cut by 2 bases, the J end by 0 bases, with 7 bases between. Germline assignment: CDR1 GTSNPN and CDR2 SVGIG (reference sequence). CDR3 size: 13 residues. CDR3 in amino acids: CAWSKRVNTEAFF. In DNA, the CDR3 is TGTGCCTGGAGTAAACGGGTGAACACTGAAGCTTTCTTT.

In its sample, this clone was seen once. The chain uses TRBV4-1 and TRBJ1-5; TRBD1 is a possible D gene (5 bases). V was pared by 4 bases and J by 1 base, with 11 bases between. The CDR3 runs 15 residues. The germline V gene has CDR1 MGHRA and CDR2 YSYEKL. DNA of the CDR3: TGCGCCAGCAGCCGAGCAGACAGAAGCAATCAGCCCCAGCATTTT. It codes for CASSRADRSNQPQHF.

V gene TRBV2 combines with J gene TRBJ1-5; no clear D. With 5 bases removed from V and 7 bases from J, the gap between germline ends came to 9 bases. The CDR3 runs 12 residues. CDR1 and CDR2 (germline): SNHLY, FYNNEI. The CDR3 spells CASSSVSQPQHF. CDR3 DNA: TGTGCCAGCAGTTCCGTTAGCCAGCCCCAGCATTTT. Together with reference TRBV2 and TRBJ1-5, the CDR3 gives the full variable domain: EPEVTQTPSHQVTQMGQEVILRCVPISNHLYFYWYRQILGQKVEFLVSFYNNEISEKSEIFDDQFSVERPDGSNFTLKIRSTKLEDSAMYFCASSSVSQPQHFGDGTRLSIL.

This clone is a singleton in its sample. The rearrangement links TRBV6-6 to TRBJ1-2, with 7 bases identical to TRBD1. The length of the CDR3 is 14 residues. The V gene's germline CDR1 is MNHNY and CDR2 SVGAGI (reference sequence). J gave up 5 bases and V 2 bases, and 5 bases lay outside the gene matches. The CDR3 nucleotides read TGTGCCAGCAGTTACGGACAGGTTGGGTATGGCTACACCTTC. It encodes CASSYGQVGYGYTF.

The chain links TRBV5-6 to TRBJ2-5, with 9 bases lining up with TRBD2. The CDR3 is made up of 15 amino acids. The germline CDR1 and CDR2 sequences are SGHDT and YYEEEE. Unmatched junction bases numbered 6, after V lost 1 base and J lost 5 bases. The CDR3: CASSLQLAGRETQYF. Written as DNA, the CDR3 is TGTGCCAGCAGCTTGCAGCTAGCGGGGAGGGAGACCCAGTACTTC.

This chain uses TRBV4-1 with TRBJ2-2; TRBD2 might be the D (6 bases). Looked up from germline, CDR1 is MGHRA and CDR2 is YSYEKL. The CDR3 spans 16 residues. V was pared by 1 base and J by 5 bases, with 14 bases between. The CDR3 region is CASSQGTGGHTGELFF. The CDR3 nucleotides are TGCGCCAGCAGCCAAGGAACCGGAGGGCATACCGGGGAGCTGTTTTTT.

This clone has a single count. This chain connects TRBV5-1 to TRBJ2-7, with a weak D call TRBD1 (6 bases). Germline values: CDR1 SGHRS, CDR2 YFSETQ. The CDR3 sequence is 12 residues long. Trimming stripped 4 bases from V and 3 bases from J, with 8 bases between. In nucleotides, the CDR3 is TGCGCCAGCAGCCGGGACATCTACGAGCAGTACGTC. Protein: CASSRDIYEQYV.

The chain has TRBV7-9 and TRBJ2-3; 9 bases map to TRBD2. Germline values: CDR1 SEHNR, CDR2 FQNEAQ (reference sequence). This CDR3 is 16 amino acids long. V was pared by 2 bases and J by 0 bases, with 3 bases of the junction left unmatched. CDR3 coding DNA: TGTGCCAGCAGCTTATATGCGGGGGGGAGCACAGATACGCAGTATTTT. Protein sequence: CASSLYAGGSTDTQYF.

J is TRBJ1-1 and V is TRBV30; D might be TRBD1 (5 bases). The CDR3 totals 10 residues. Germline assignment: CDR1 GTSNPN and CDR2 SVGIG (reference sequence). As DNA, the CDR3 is TGTGTTGCAGGGAGGACTGAAGCTTTCTTT. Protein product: CVAGRTEAFF.

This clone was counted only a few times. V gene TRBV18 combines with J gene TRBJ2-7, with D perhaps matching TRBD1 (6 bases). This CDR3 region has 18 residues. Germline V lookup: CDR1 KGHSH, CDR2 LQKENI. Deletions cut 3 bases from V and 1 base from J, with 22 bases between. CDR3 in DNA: TGTGCCAGCTCACCGGGCCGGACAGCCAAAGGGGGATCCTACGAGCAGTACGTC. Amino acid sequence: CASSPGRTAKGGSYEQYV.

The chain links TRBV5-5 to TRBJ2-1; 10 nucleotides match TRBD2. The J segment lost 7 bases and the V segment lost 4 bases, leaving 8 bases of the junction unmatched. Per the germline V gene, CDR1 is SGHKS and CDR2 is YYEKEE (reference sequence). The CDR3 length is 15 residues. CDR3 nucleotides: TGTGCCAGCAGCCCCCTAGCGGGGGAAAGGAATGAGCAGTTCTTC. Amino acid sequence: CASSPLAGERNEQFF.

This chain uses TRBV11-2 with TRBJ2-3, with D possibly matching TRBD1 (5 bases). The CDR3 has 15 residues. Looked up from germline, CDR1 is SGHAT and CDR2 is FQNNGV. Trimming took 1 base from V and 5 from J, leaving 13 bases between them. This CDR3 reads CASSLVGQGGDTQYF. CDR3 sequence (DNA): TGTGCCAGCAGCTTAGTAGGGCAGGGTGGAGATACGCAGTATTTT. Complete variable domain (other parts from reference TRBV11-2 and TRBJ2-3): EAGVAQSPRYKIIEKRQSVAFWCNPISGHATLYWYQQILGQGPKLLIQFQNNGVVDDSQLPKDRFSAERLKGVDSTLKIQPAKLEDSAVYLCASSLVGQGGDTQYFGPGTRLTVL.

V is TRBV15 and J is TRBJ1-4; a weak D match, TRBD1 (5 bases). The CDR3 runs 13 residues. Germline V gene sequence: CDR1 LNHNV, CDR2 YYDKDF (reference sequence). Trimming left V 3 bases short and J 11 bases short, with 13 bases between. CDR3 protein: CATSREGPLKLFF. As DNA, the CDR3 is TGTGCCACCAGCAGGGAGGGGCCCCTGAAACTGTTTTTT.

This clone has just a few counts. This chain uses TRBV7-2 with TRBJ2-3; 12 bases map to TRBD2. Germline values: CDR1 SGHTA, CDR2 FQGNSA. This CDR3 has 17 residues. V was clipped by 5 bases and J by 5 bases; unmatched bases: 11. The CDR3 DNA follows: TGTGCCAGCAGCCCCAGGAGGGCTAGCGGGGGGGTAGATACGCAGTATTTT. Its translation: CASSPRRASGGVDTQYF.